This TCR beta chain comes out of a study of TIL therapy for anti-PD-1-resistant metastatic lung cancer. Study-wide results and limits: The cohort had more treatment-naive, never-smoker and oncogene-addicted patients than typical.

Germline CDR1 is SGHTA and CDR2 is FQGNSA. The ends were cut back, 5 bases at V and 3 bases at J, with 10 bases in the middle. This CDR3 has 13 residues. Worth noting for this clone: Its antigen is currently unknown.

This was the immunoSEQ v3 assay. The data were produced by immunoSEQ multiplex PCR, yet TCRdb's version contains in-frame clones alone and is incomplete. The table lists roughly 60,000 clones, around 70% of them singletons. Noted time point: pre-treatment sample, taken before nivolumab and TIL therapy. Adults with stage 4 NSCLC were enrolled in a phase I trial. This chain uses TRBV7-2 with TRBJ2-5; possibly TRBD1 for D (6 bases). Material: blood, obtained at baseline. The clonotype was recovered from a person between 30 and 79 years old with non-small cell lung cancer. CDR3 DNA: TGTGCCAGCAGCATACAGGGTAAAGAGACCCAGTACTTC. This sequence encodes CASSIQGKETQYF. The full variable domain, completed using reference TRBV7-2 and TRBJ2-5, is GAGVSQSPSNKVTEKGKDVELRCDPISGHTALYWYRQSLGQGLEFLIYFQGNSAPDKSGLPSDRFSAERTGGSVSTLTIQRTQQEDSAVYLCASSIQGKETQYFGPGTRLLVL.